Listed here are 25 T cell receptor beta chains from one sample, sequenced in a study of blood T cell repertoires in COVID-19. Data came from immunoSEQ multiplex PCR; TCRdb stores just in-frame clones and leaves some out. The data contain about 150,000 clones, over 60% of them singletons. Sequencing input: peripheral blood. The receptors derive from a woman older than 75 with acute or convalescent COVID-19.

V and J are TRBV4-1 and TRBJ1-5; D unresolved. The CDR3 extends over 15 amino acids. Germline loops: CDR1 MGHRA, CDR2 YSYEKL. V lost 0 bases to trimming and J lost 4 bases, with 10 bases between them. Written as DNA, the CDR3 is TGCGCCAGCAGCCAAGAAGCGTACGGGAATCAGCCCCAGCATTTT. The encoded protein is CASSQEAYGNQPQHF.

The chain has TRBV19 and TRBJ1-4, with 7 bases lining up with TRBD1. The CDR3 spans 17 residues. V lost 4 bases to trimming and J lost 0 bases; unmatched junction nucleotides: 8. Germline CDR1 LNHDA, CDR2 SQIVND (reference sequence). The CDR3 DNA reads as TGTGCCAGTAGTACACGACAGGGTCCGGCAACTAATGAAAAACTGTTTTTT. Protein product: CASSTRQGPATNEKLFF.

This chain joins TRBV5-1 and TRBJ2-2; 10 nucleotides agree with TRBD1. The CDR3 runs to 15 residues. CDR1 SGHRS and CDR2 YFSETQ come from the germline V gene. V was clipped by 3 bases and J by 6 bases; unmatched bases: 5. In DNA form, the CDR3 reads TGCGCCAGCAGCTCGGGACAGGGGAGCGCCGGGGAGCTGTTTTTT. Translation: CASSSGQGSAGELFF.

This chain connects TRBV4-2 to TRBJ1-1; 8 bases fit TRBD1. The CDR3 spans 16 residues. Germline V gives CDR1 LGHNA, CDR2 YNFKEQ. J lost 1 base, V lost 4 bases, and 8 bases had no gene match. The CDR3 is CASSPQGAGENTEAFF. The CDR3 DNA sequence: TGTGCCAGCAGCCCCCAGGGGGCAGGGGAGAACACTGAAGCTTTCTTT.

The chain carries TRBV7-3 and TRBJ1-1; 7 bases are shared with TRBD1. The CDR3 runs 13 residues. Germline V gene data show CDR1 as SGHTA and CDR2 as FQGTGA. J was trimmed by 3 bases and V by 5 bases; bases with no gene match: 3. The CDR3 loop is CASSIDRDTEAFF. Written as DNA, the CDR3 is TGTGCCAGCAGCATAGACAGGGACACTGAAGCTTTCTTT.

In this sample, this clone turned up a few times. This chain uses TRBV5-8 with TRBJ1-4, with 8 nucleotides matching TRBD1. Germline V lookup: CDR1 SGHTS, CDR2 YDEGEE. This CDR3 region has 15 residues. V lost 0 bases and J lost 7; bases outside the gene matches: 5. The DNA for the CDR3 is TGTGCCAGCAGCTTGGGGGCAGGGGGCGGTGAAAAACTGTTTTTT. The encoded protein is CASSLGAGGGEKLFF.

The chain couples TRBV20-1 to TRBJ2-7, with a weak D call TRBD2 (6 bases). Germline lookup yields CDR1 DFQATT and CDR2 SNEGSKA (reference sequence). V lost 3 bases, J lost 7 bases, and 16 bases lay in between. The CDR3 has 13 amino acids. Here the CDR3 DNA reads TGCAGTGCTAGTTTCGCACGACGGGGGGAGCAGTACTTC. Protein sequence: CSASFARRGEQYF.

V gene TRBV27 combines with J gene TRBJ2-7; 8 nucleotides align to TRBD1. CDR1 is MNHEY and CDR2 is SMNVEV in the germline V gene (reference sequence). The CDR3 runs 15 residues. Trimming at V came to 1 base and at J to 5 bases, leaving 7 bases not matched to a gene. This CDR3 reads CASSLLGQGFDEQYF. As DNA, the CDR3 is TGTGCCAGCAGTTTATTAGGACAGGGTTTCGACGAGCAGTACTTC.

DNA for the CDR3: TGTGCCTGGGGTCGACTAGCGGGGGGGCCAAGGGCCGGGGAGCTGTTTTTT. Protein sequence: CAWGRLAGGPRAGELFF. The chain links TRBV30 to TRBJ2-2; 14 bases fit TRBD2. Trimming cost V 5 bases and J 6 bases; bases outside gene matches: 11. This CDR3 spans 17 amino acids. Germline V gene sequence: CDR1 GTSNPN, CDR2 SVGIG (reference sequence).

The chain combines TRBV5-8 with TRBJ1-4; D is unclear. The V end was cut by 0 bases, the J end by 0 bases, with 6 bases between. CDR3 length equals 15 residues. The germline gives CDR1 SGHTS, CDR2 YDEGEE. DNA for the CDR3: TGTGCCAGCAGCTTGGACAGTGCAACTAATGAAAAACTGTTTTTT. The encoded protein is CASSLDSATNEKLFF.

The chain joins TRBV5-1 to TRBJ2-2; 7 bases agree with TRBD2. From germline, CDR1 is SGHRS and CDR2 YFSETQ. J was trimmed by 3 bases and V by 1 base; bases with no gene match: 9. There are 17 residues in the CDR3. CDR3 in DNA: TGCGCCAGCAGCTTGCCGGGTCGGGGAGGGGACACCGGGGAGCTGTTTTTT. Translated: CASSLPGRGGDTGELFF.

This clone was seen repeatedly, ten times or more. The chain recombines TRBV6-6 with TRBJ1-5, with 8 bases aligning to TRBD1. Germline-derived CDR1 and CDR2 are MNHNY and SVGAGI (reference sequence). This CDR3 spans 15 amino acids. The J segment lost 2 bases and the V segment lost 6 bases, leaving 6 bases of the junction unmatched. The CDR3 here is CASSTQGVRNQPQHF. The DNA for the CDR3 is TGTGCCAGCAGCACACAGGGGGTTCGCAATCAGCCCCAGCATTTT.

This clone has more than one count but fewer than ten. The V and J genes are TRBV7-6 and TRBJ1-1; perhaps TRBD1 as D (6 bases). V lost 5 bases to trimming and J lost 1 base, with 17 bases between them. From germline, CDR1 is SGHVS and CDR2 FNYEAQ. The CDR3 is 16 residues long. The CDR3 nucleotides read TGTGCCAGCAGCCCGCAGATAGTACAGGGGAACACTGAAGCTTTCTTT. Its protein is CASSPQIVQGNTEAFF.

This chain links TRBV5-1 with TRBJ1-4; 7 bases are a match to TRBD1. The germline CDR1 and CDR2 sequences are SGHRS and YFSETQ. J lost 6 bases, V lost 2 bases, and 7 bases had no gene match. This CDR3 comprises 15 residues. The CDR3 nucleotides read TGCGCCAGCAGCTTACAGGGGAGAGGAGATGAAAAACTGTTTTTT. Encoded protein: CASSLQGRGDEKLFF.

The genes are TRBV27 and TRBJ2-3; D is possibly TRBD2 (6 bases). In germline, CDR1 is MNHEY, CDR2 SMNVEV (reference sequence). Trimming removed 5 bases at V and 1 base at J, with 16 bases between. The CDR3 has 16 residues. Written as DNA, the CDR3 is TGTGCCAGCAGTCCCCGGTCGGCGGGGCGCACAGATACGCAGTATTTT. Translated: CASSPRSAGRTDTQYF.

The CDR3 sequence: CASSLGPGGRDTQYF. CDR3 coding DNA: TGCGCCAGCAGCTTGGGGCCGGGGGGGCGAGATACGCAGTATTTT. This chain connects TRBV5-1 to TRBJ2-3; TRBD2 agrees at 8 bases. The germline CDR1 and CDR2 sequences are SGHRS and YFSETQ. CDR3 length equals 15 residues. Germline trimming cut 0 bases from V and 5 bases from J; bases unmatched to any gene: 5.

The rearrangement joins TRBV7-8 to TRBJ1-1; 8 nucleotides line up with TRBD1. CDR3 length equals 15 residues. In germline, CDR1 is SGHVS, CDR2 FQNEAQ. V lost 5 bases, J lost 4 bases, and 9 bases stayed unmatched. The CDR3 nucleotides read TGTGCCAGCAGCCCCCGGACAGGGAGTGGCACTGAAGCTTTCTTT. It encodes CASSPRTGSGTEAFF.

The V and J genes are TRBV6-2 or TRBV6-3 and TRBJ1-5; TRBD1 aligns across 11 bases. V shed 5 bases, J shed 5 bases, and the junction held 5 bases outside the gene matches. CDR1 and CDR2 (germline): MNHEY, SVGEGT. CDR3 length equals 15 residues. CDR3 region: CASSPRTGGYQPQHF. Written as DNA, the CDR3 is TGTGCCAGCAGTCCCCGGACAGGGGGCTATCAGCCCCAGCATTTT.

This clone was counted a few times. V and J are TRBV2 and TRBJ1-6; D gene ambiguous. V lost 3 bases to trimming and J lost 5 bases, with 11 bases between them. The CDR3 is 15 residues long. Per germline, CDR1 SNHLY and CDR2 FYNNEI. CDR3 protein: CASSDLGRNNSPLHF. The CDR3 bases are TGTGCCAGCAGTGACCTTGGCAGAAATAATTCACCCCTCCACTTT.

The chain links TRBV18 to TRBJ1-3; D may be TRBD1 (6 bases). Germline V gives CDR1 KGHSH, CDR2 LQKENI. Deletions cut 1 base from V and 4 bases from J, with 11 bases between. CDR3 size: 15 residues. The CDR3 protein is CASSPRGDTGNTIYF. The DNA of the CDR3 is TGTGCCAGCTCACCACGAGGGGACACCGGAAACACCATATATTTT.

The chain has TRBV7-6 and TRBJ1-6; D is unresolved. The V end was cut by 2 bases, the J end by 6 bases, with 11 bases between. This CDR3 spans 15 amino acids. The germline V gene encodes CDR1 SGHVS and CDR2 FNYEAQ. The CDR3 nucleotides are TGTGCCAGCAGCTTAAGTGGGCAGGCTAATTCACCCCTCCACTTT. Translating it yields CASSLSGQANSPLHF. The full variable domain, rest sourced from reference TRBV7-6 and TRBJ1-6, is GAGVSQSPRYKVTKRGQDVALRCDPISGHVSLYWYRQALGQGPEFLTYFNYEAQQDKSGLPNDRFSAERPEGSISTLTIQRTEQRDSAMYRCASSLSGQANSPLHFGNGTRLTVT.

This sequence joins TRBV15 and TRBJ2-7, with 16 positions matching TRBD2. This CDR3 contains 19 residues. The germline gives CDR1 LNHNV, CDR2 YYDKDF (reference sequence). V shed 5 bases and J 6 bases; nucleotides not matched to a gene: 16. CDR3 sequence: CATSANPSGTSGRAGEQYF. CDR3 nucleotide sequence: TGTGCCACCAGCGCGAATCCCTCCGGGACTAGCGGGAGGGCGGGCGAGCAGTACTTC.

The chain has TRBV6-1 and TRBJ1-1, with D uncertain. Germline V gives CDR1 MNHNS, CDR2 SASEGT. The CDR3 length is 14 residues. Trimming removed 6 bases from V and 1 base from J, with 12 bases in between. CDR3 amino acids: CASSPRRGNTEAFF. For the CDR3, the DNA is TGTGCCAGCAGCCCCCGTCGGGGGAACACTGAAGCTTTCTTT.

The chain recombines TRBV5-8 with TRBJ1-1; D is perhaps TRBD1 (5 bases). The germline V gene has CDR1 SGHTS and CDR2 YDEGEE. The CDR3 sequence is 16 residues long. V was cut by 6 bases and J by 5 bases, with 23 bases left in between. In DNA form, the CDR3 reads TGTGCCAGCACCCCCAGGTGGGGCAGCCATAGGACTGAAGCTTTCTTT. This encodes CASTPRWGSHRTEAFF.

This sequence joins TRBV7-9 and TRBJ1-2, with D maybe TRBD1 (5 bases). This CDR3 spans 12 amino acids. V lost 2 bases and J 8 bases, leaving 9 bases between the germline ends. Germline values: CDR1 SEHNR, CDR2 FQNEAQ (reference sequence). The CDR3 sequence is CASSLQGRGYTF. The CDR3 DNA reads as TGTGCCAGCAGCTTACAGGGTCGAGGCTACACCTTC.